The 12 T cell receptor beta chains presented below share a single source sample, sequenced in a study of OX40 agonist ivuxolimab in advanced cancers. The method was the immunoSEQ multiplex PCR assay. TCRdb provides this immuneACCESS table in a form limited to in-frame rearrangements. Some clones are lacking; in checked studies, under half of them reflect an unresolved V gene, and why the rest are absent is not known. The sample table lists roughly 75,000 clones, roughly nine tenths of them with a count of one. The top ten constitute about 6.5% of the sample. The specimen comprised CD4+ or CD8+ T cells sorted from blood, sampled in a trial of the OX40 agonist ivuxolimab. These receptors all come from an adult with an advanced solid tumor such as melanoma, head and neck, liver or kidney cancer.

The genes are TRBV11-2 and TRBJ2-7; D remains ambiguous. Germline assignment: CDR1 SGHAT and CDR2 FQNNGV. V lost 1 base and J lost 7, with 8 bases in between. The CDR3 has 12 amino acids. The CDR3 region is CASSLVEEEQYF. DNA for the CDR3: TGTGCCAGCAGCTTAGTAGAGGAAGAGCAGTACTTC.

The rearrangement links TRBV2 to TRBJ1-4, with D hard to call. The CDR3 has 11 residues. CDR1 SNHLY and CDR2 FYNNEI come from the germline V gene. The ends were cut back, 5 bases at V and 4 bases at J, with 2 bases in the middle. CDR3 in DNA: TGTGCCAGCAGTTATAATGAAAAACTGTTTTTT. Its protein is CASSYNEKLFF.

Notes on this clone: Other DNA variants within this sample encode the same CDR3. The CDR3 is CASSLGLNTEAFF. In DNA form, the CDR3 reads TGTGCCAGCAGTTTAGGGTTGAACACTGAAGCTTTCTTT. The chain uses TRBV27 and TRBJ1-1; D unclear. Trimming left V 2 bases short and J 0 bases short, with 4 bases between. Germline loops: CDR1 MNHEY, CDR2 SMNVEV (reference sequence). The CDR3 spans 13 residues.

The chain joins TRBV6-5 to TRBJ1-4, with D possibly being TRBD1 (5 bases). Trimming shortened V by 5 bases and J by 13 bases, and 14 bases separated the two germline ends. Germline V gives CDR1 MNHEY, CDR2 SVGAGI. There are 12 residues in the CDR3. The DNA for the CDR3 is TGTGCCAGCAGTACCCTCGACAGTAGACTGTTTTTT. Its translation: CASSTLDSRLFF.

The rearrangement joins TRBV9 to TRBJ1-6; tentatively, D is TRBD1 (6 bases). Germline loops: CDR1 SGDLS, CDR2 YYNGEE. The CDR3 length is 17 residues. V was pared by 2 bases and J by 5 bases, with 17 bases between. The CDR3 loop is CASSVNGGAYDNSPLHF. In DNA form, the CDR3 reads TGTGCCAGCAGCGTTAACGGGGGGGCGTATGATAATTCACCCCTCCACTTT.

Only a few counts were recorded for this clone. This sequence joins TRBV15 and TRBJ1-5, with D perhaps matching TRBD1 (5 bases). Trimming cost V 3 bases and J 2 bases, with 11 bases left between them. The CDR3 has 15 residues. Germline V gene sequence: CDR1 LNHNV, CDR2 YYDKDF (reference sequence). The CDR3 reads CATSSLPGGNQPQHF. The CDR3 nucleotides read TGTGCCACCAGCAGCCTCCCGGGGGGCAATCAGCCCCAGCATTTT.

In this sample, this clone turned up once. Germline and junction disagree at one end, which may indicate a read error. The V gene is TRBV7-7, the J gene TRBJ2-7; perhaps TRBD2 as D (7 bases). Germline V lookup: CDR1 SSHAT, CDR2 FNYEAQ (reference sequence). This CDR3 contains 15 residues. Here the CDR3 DNA reads TGTGCTAGCAGCTTCTCTCTAGGGGGGGTCGACGAGCAGTACTTC. It is translated as CASSFSLGGVDEQYF.

This clone was detected once. This chain joins TRBV7-9 and TRBJ1-1; no firm D call. From germline, CDR1 is SEHNR and CDR2 FQNEAQ (reference sequence). This CDR3 comprises 12 residues. V lost 0 bases to trimming and J lost 6 bases, with 5 bases between them. The CDR3, as DNA: TGTGCCAGCAGCTTAGCACCCGCTGAAGCTTTCTTT. The encoded protein is CASSLAPAEAFF.

This chain links TRBV20-1 with TRBJ1-2; D is ambiguous. This CDR3 has 11 amino acids. CDR1 and CDR2 from the germline V gene are DFQATT and SNEGSKA (reference sequence). The ends were cut back, 6 bases at V and 8 bases at J, with 13 bases in the middle. This chain's CDR3 is CSAPFLGGYTF. As DNA, the CDR3 is TGCAGTGCCCCGTTTCTTGGGGGCTACACCTTC.

V gene TRBV5-8 combines with J gene TRBJ1-1; 12 positions agree with TRBD1. The CDR3 length is 17 residues. Germline-derived CDR1 and CDR2 are SGHTS and YDEGEE. With V trimmed by 2 bases and J by 6 bases, 11 bases remained unmatched. DNA of the CDR3: TGTGCCAGCAGCTTTTTATCCTCCGGGACAGGGGGCTCTGAAGCTTTCTTT. Its protein is CASSFLSSGTGGSEAFF.

This clone came up once. The CDR3 reads CASRGHPYEQYF. CDR3 bases: TGTGCCAGCAGGGGGCACCCCTACGAGCAGTACTTC. V usage is TRBV27 and J usage is TRBJ2-7; tentatively, D is TRBD1 (5 bases). This CDR3 contains 12 residues. Germline V gene lookup returns CDR1 MNHEY and CDR2 SMNVEV (reference sequence). V was cut by 6 bases and J by 2 bases, with 8 bases left in between.

V is TRBV14 and J is TRBJ2-1, with 8 bases lining up with TRBD2. CDR1 is SGHDN, CDR2 FVKESK, per germline. There are 16 residues in the CDR3. V lost 0 bases and J lost 12; bases outside the gene matches: 13. The CDR3 protein is CASSQDWASGFRAQFF. The CDR3 nucleotides read TGTGCCAGCAGCCAAGATTGGGCTAGCGGGTTTAGGGCGCAGTTCTTC.